This TCR beta chain was identified during a study of CD4+ T cells in melanoma. TCRdb's copy holds only in-frame clones and misses some; the assay was immunoSEQ multiplex PCR. The table has fewer than 20,000 clones, roughly four fifths seen once; the top ten hold roughly 12%. Trimming at V came to 5 bases and at J to 5 bases, leaving 6 bases not matched to a gene. Germline lookup yields CDR1 SGHAT and CDR2 FQNNGV. The CDR3 sequence is 15 residues long. The gene calls are TRBV11-2 and TRBJ1-6, with 7 bases matching TRBD1. The sequence came from a human donor with melanoma. Material for sequencing was cells from a culture (not recorded whether cultured in vitro). This CDR3 is CASSPGTAHNSPLHF. In DNA, the CDR3 is TGTGCCAGCAGCCCCGGGACAGCGCATAATTCACCCCTCCACTTT.